The 31 T cell receptor beta chains given below trace back to one sample, sequenced in a study of OX40 agonist ivuxolimab in advanced cancers. Using immunoSEQ multiplex PCR, the repertoire was profiled, and TCRdb retains in-frame clones only, with some absent. This sample has about 68,000 clones, with about 90% found just once. The specimen was CD4+ or CD8+ T cells sorted from blood, collected in a trial of the OX40 agonist ivuxolimab. Receptors originate from an adult with an advanced solid tumor such as melanoma, head and neck, liver or kidney cancer.

J is TRBJ2-1 and V is TRBV10-3, with D possibly being TRBD1 (5 bases). The length of the CDR3 is 15 residues. CDR1 and CDR2 from the germline V gene are ENHRY and SYGVKD. Trimming took off 0 bases at V and 6 bases at J, with 12 bases between the two ends. Here the CDR3 reads CAISESPQGANEQFF. The CDR3 DNA reads as TGTGCCATCAGTGAGTCGCCCCAGGGTGCCAATGAGCAGTTCTTC.

The chain uses TRBV5-1 and TRBJ2-1; 7 nucleotides line up with TRBD2. Germline CDR1 is SGHRS and CDR2 is YFSETQ. V shed 0 bases, J shed 10 bases, and the junction held 1 base outside the gene matches. The CDR3 consists of 12 residues. CDR3 DNA sequence: TGCGCCAGCAGCTTGGAGGGACTAGAGCAGTTCTTC. Encoded protein: CASSLEGLEQFF.

This chain links TRBV19 with TRBJ2-6, with D perhaps matching TRBD1 (7 bases). The CDR3 consists of 15 residues. Germline V gene sequence: CDR1 LNHDA, CDR2 SQIVND (reference sequence). The V end was cut by 7 bases, the J end by 2 bases, with 12 bases between. CDR3 sequence: CASKPGGTGANVLTF. The CDR3 nucleotides read TGTGCCAGTAAGCCAGGGGGGACTGGGGCCAACGTCCTGACTTTC.

The chain couples TRBV29-1 to TRBJ2-7, with D uncertain. Germline-derived CDR1 and CDR2 are SQVTM and ANQGSEA. CDR3 size: 11 residues. The V end was cut by 6 bases, the J end by 4 bases, with 10 bases between. In DNA, the CDR3 is TGCAGCGTCTCCTTTTTGTACGAGCAGTACTTC. This sequence encodes CSVSFLYEQYF.

The chain carries TRBV6-5 and TRBJ1-6; D is unclear. The CDR3 covers 12 residues. With 7 bases removed from V and 7 bases from J, the gap between germline ends came to 8 bases. Germline V CDR1 and CDR2: MNHEY, SVGAGI. In DNA form, the CDR3 reads TGTGCCAGCACCCCGGGGAATTCACCCCTCCACTTT. This encodes CASTPGNSPLHF.

This chain connects TRBV6-5 to TRBJ2-7; a possible D gene is TRBD1 (5 bases). The CDR3 is 11 residues long. In germline, CDR1 is MNHEY, CDR2 SVGAGI. V lost 7 bases to trimming and J lost 4 bases, with 8 bases between them. The CDR3 region is CASIRGYEQYF. Written as DNA, the CDR3 is TGTGCCAGCATAAGGGGATACGAGCAGTACTTC.

This chain uses TRBV11-2 with TRBJ1-4; weak D call: TRBD1 (6 bases). V was shortened by 4 bases and J by 4 bases, with 10 bases between the two germline ends. This CDR3 region has 14 residues. Per germline, CDR1 SGHAT and CDR2 FQNNGV. DNA for the CDR3: TGTGCCAGCAGCTCGGGCAGGGGTAATGAAAAACTGTTTTTT. It encodes CASSSGRGNEKLFF.

The CDR3 reads CASSEVGRAYNEQFF. In DNA form, the CDR3 reads TGTGCCAGCAGTGAAGTCGGGAGGGCCTACAATGAGCAGTTCTTC. The V and J genes are TRBV6-1 and TRBJ2-1; 8 nucleotides line up with TRBD2. Looked up from germline, CDR1 is MNHNS and CDR2 is SASEGT. The V gene end was trimmed by 1 base and the J gene end by 2 bases; junction bases not matched to a gene: 1. The CDR3 is 15 amino acids.

This chain uses TRBV28 with TRBJ2-5; D tentatively reads TRBD1 or TRBD2 (6 bases each). The germline gives CDR1 MDHEN, CDR2 SYDVKM. Trimming took off 8 bases at V and 2 bases at J, with 15 bases between the two ends. The CDR3 is 14 residues long. Here the CDR3 reads CASSPGGQQETQYF. The CDR3 DNA follows: TGTGCCAGCTCCCCCGGGGGCCAGCAAGAGACCCAGTACTTC. Using reference TRBV28 and TRBJ2-5 for the parts outside the CDR3, the full variable domain is DVKVTQSSRYLVKRTGEKVFLECVQDMDHENMFWYRQDPGLGLRLIYFSYDVKMKEKGDIPEGYSVSREKKERFSLILESASTNQTSMYLCASSPGGQQETQYFGPGTRLLVL.

The CDR3, as DNA: TGTGCCTGGAGTCCTATCGGGAGGTCAGATACGCAGTATTTT. Its protein is CAWSPIGRSDTQYF. V usage is TRBV30 and J usage is TRBJ2-3; 7 bases line up with TRBD2. The germline gives CDR1 GTSNPN, CDR2 SVGIG (reference sequence). The CDR3 extends over 14 amino acids. V dropped 2 bases and J dropped 4; count of bases not matched to a gene: 6.

The rearrangement uses TRBV18 and TRBJ1-1; D is perhaps TRBD1 (6 bases). CDR1 KGHSH and CDR2 LQKENI come from the germline V gene. The CDR3 runs 15 residues. The ends were cut back, 2 bases at V and 4 bases at J, with 14 bases in the middle. As DNA, the CDR3 is TGTGCCAGCTCACCATTATCGGGGGCAAGCACTGAAGCTTTCTTT. Its translation: CASSPLSGASTEAFF.

This clone was seen just once. V usage is TRBV2 and J usage is TRBJ2-5; no definite D call. Trimming pared 1 base from V and 0 bases from J, leaving 15 bases between. The CDR3 is 17 residues long. Germline V gene sequence: CDR1 SNHLY, CDR2 FYNNEI. DNA for the CDR3: TGTGCCAGCAGTGAAGAAAGGTCCCGCGTTTACCAAGAGACCCAGTACTTC. Protein product: CASSEERSRVYQETQYF.

This clone appeared a few times. The chain couples TRBV5-4 to TRBJ2-1, with D possibly TRBD1 on 5 matching bases. The CDR3 has 15 residues. CDR1 and CDR2 from the germline V gene are SGHNT and YYREEE (reference sequence). V was clipped by 0 bases and J by 10 bases, with 17 bases between them. CDR3 amino acids: CASSLGWGGQREQFF. Here the CDR3 DNA reads TGTGCCAGCAGCTTGGGGTGGGGCGGCCAACGCGAGCAGTTCTTC.

As to this clone: This sample includes further DNA sequences coding for the same CDR3. The chain joins TRBV18 to TRBJ2-2, with 10 bases identical to TRBD1. Germline CDR1 is KGHSH and CDR2 is LQKENI. J gave up 5 bases and V 4 bases, and 7 bases lay outside the gene matches. The CDR3 is 16 residues long. The CDR3 region is CASSQKGQGITGELFF. The DNA of the CDR3 is TGTGCCAGCTCACAAAAGGGACAGGGGATAACCGGGGAGCTGTTTTTT.

In its sample, this clone was seen a few times. The chain recombines TRBV7-9 with TRBJ2-7, with D uncertain. This CDR3 region has 16 residues. Germline CDR1 reads SEHNR; CDR2 reads FQNEAQ (reference sequence). V was cut by 1 base and J by 7 bases, with 20 bases left in between. For the CDR3, the DNA is TGTGCCAGCAGCTTAGTCGCGGCGCCGATCTCCCTTGAGCAGTACTTC. Translation: CASSLVAAPISLEQYF.

This clone was found once. The chain recombines TRBV2 with TRBJ1-3; D remains unclear. This CDR3 has 15 amino acids. V was trimmed by 6 bases and J by 4 bases, leaving 16 bases between them. Germline V gene lookup returns CDR1 SNHLY and CDR2 FYNNEI. CDR3 DNA sequence: TGTGCCAGCAGCGTAGACTCCCGGATCGGAAACACCATATATTTT. As protein: CASSVDSRIGNTIYF. Supplemented by reference TRBV2 and TRBJ1-3, the full variable domain reads EPEVTQTPSHQVTQMGQEVILRCVPISNHLYFYWYRQILGQKVEFLVSFYNNEISEKSEIFDDQFSVERPDGSNFTLKIRSTKLEDSAMYFCASSVDSRIGNTIYFGEGSWLTVV.

The chain couples TRBV28 to TRBJ2-4; 9 bases map to TRBD1. The CDR3 has 16 amino acids. The V and J ends lost 2 bases and 3 bases, in that order; junction bases with no gene match: 5. Per germline, CDR1 MDHEN and CDR2 SYDVKM. The chain's CDR3 is CASSLGTGMGKNIQYF. In DNA form, the CDR3 reads TGTGCCAGCAGTTTAGGGACAGGGATGGGCAAAAACATTCAGTACTTC.

This rearrangement joins TRBV5-1 to TRBJ1-6; D uncertain. The CDR3 consists of 12 residues. The germline gives CDR1 SGHRS, CDR2 YFSETQ. The V end was cut by 4 bases, the J end by 5 bases, with 4 bases between. The CDR3 spells CASSPDNSPLHF. The CDR3 DNA sequence: TGCGCCAGCAGCCCGGATAATTCACCCCTCCACTTT.

The gene calls are TRBV19 and TRBJ2-3, with D possibly matching TRBD1 (5 bases). V was cut by 0 bases and J by 1 base, with 11 bases left in between. CDR1 is LNHDA and CDR2 is SQIVND in the germline V gene (reference sequence). This CDR3 region has 16 residues. The CDR3, as DNA: TGTGCCAGTAGTATAGAGATGACACAGGGCACAGATACGCAGTATTTT. It codes for CASSIEMTQGTDTQYF.

The chain carries TRBV5-6 and TRBJ2-1, with TRBD2 matching 10 bases. The J segment lost 8 bases and the V segment lost 0 bases, leaving 8 bases of the junction unmatched. CDR3 length: 16 amino acids. Germline V lookup: CDR1 SGHDT, CDR2 YYEEEE. This chain's CDR3 is CASSLGLAGDPDEQFF. The CDR3 DNA is TGTGCCAGCAGCTTGGGGCTAGCGGGAGATCCCGATGAGCAGTTCTTC.

As DNA, the CDR3 is TGTGCCAGCCAGGGAGAACCAGATACGCAGTATTTT. Protein product: CASQGEPDTQYF. The chain uses TRBV5-4 and TRBJ2-3; possibly TRBD1 or TRBD2 for D (5 bases each). CDR1 SGHNT and CDR2 YYREEE come from the germline V gene (reference sequence). V dropped 7 bases and J dropped 4 bases, with 10 bases sitting between them. The CDR3 covers 12 residues.

Only a few counts were recorded for this clone. The rearrangement links TRBV6-5 to TRBJ2-1; D unresolved. The CDR3 extends over 15 amino acids. V dropped 2 bases and J dropped 2 bases, with 10 bases sitting between them. CDR1 is MNHEY and CDR2 is SVGAGI in the germline V gene. The CDR3 reads CASSYKAIPYNEQFF. The CDR3 coding sequence is TGTGCCAGCAGTTACAAGGCTATCCCCTACAATGAGCAGTTCTTC.

The rearrangement links TRBV7-2 to TRBJ2-1, with TRBD2 matching 8 bases. This CDR3 has 15 amino acids. Germline-derived CDR1 and CDR2 are SGHTA and FQGNSA. V was pared by 1 base and J by 5 bases, with 4 bases of the junction left unmatched. CDR3 sequence: CASSLELAANNEQFF. The CDR3 region has the DNA TGTGCCAGCAGCTTAGAACTAGCGGCTAACAATGAGCAGTTCTTC.

The rearrangement uses TRBV19 and TRBJ2-3; 9 bases are a match to TRBD2. CDR1 is LNHDA and CDR2 is SQIVND in the germline V gene (reference sequence). With V trimmed by 7 bases and J by 4 bases, 9 bases remained unmatched. The CDR3 sequence is 15 residues long. Written as DNA, the CDR3 is TGTGCCAGTAACTCCGGGACTAGCTTTCCAGATACGCAGTATTTT. Translation gives CASNSGTSFPDTQYF.

The chain uses TRBV6-6 and TRBJ1-2, with D perhaps matching TRBD1 (6 bases). This CDR3 comprises 13 residues. The germline V gene encodes CDR1 MNHNY and CDR2 SVGAGI (reference sequence). V was trimmed by 7 bases and J by 1 base, leaving 10 bases between them. CDR3 protein: CASKGDINYGYTF. CDR3 coding DNA: TGTGCCAGCAAAGGGGACATTAACTATGGCTACACCTTC.

The chain is built from TRBV4-1 and TRBJ1-3, with D unclear. Germline V gene lookup returns CDR1 MGHRA and CDR2 YSYEKL. The CDR3 sequence is 17 residues long. V dropped 3 bases and J dropped 6 bases, with 21 bases sitting between them. The DNA for the CDR3 is TGCGCCAGCAGCCATGATTCGGGAAGGGCCATGGAAAACACCATATATTTT. Encoded protein: CASSHDSGRAMENTIYF.

This clone was picked up one time. V usage is TRBV19 and J usage is TRBJ1-5; 7 nucleotides align to TRBD1. V lost 0 bases and J lost 7; bases outside the gene matches: 12. Germline V gene sequence: CDR1 LNHDA, CDR2 SQIVND (reference sequence). This CDR3 is 17 amino acids long. CDR3 sequence: CASSIDHDLAGGQPQHF. The CDR3 DNA is TGTGCCAGTAGTATAGATCACGATCTGGCAGGGGGACAGCCCCAGCATTTT.

This clone has just one count. In nucleotides, the CDR3 is TGTGCCAGCAGTTTATTCGGGTCCCTCTCCTACGAGCAGTACTTC. It translates to CASSLFGSLSYEQYF. The chain has TRBV28 and TRBJ2-7; D remains unclear. The CDR3 runs 15 residues. The V gene lost 1 base and the J gene lost 0 bases, with 10 bases spanning the gap. CDR1 and CDR2 (germline): MDHEN, SYDVKM.

The J gene is TRBJ1-1, the V gene TRBV10-2, with D perhaps matching TRBD1 (5 bases). The germline V gene has CDR1 WSHSY and CDR2 SAAADI. The CDR3 is 14 residues long. Between the trimmed V and J ends, which lost 7 bases and 1 base, there was a span of 13 bases. CDR3 DNA: TGCGCCAGCAAAGACTCAGGGACGAACACTGAAGCTTTCTTT. Its protein is CASKDSGTNTEAFF.

The chain carries TRBV12-2 and TRBJ1-4. TRBV12-2 is shown as a pseudogene. This CDR3 comprises 16 residues. The CDR3 region is CASRYEGRGVAEKLFF. In DNA form, the CDR3 reads TGTGCAAGTCGTTATGAAGGTAGGGGAGTAGCGGAAAAACTGTTTTTT.

The rearrangement joins TRBV15 to TRBJ2-4; no clear D. Trimming pared 7 bases from V and 8 bases from J, leaving 15 bases between. Per the germline V gene, CDR1 is LNHNV and CDR2 is YYDKDF (reference sequence). The CDR3 runs 13 residues. CDR3 region: CATTGRPIHIQYF. CDR3 in DNA: TGTGCCACCACGGGCAGGCCTATACACATTCAGTACTTC.